This TCR beta chain comes out of a study of CD8+CD57+ T cells in acquired aplastic anemia. Sequencing involved patients with CD8+CD57+ cell expansion previously shown by flow cytometry. CDR3 and TCR beta VDJ profiling relied on genomic DNA as the template. Each CDR3 protein gets one entry after TCRdb re-called the reads with MiXCR. The sample includes about 150,000 distinct CDR3 sequences, about 48% of them seen just once. The CDR3 sequence is 16 residues long. In germline, CDR1 is SGHAT, CDR2 FQNNGV. Unmatched junction bases numbered 9, after V lost 4 bases and J lost 3 bases. Source material: sorted CD4+, CD8+, or CD8+CD57+ T cells (not recorded which) from PBMCs. The sequence was obtained from a human donor with aplastic anemia. The chain employs TRBV11-2 and TRBJ1-2, with 9 bases aligning to TRBD1. The CDR3 loop is CASSSTRDREYYGYTF. CDR3 DNA sequence: TGTGCCAGCAGCTCCACCCGGGACAGGGAATACTATGGCTACACCTTC.